This TCR beta chain comes out of a study of T cells in Graves' hyperthyroidism and ophthalmopathy. Overall study results and limits: Blood also carried most thyroid clonotypes expanded above 0.001. Ophthalmopathy was told apart from stable hyperthyroidism by a 13 V-J model.

The CDR3 regions of TCR beta were amplified from RNA transcripts. HTBI primers were employed in a first-round RT-PCR of the TCR CDR3. TCRdb redid the calling of the multiplex PCR reads with MiXCR, one entry per CDR3 protein. The sample shows hundreds of thousands of distinct CDR3 sequences, more than 14% of them seen only once. This clonotype was observed a handful of times. Its cognate antigen is unknown. Patients with ophthalmopathy all had a Clinical Activity Score of at least 3, a NOSPECS grade of at least 4 and duration under 3 months. Cells are PBMCs isolated from more than 8.5 ml of fresh blood. Sequencing was done on a sample of blood. The receptor was derived from a woman aged 45 to 65 with Graves' ophthalmopathy.

DNA for the CDR3: TGTGCCAGCAGTCCAGGGAATTCGGGTTCACCCCTCCACTTT. Its protein is CASSPGNSGSPLHF. The V call is TRBV7-3, the J call TRBJ1-6; TRBD1 is a possible D gene (5 bases). The germline V gene encodes CDR1 SGHTA and CDR2 FQGTGA. The CDR3 sequence is 14 residues long. V was cut by 6 bases and J by 9 bases, with 15 bases left in between.